A single T cell receptor beta chain is shown here with its context. Its specificity is unknown. This sample was included in a study of cytomegalovirus exposure and HLA in healthy donors. Study-wide results and limits: Most likely, a cluster of highly shared sequence variants arose as a sequencing artifact.

Germline V gene sequence: CDR1 SGHVS, CDR2 FNYEAQ. J was trimmed by 7 bases and V by 5 bases; bases with no gene match: 6. The CDR3 spans 13 residues. With 60 Vbeta and 13 Jbeta primers, the PCR was carried out. Clones were sequenced by immunoSEQ multiplex PCR, and TCRdb holds only the in-frame ones, with some missing. Here the sample spans approximately 99,000 clones, around three quarters being singletons. This chain links TRBV7-6 with TRBJ1-2, with 8 nucleotides matching TRBD1. The TCR was taken from a male donor in good health and CMV-seropositive. Material for sequencing was PBMCs. CDR3 sequence reads: CASSPGQGGGYTF. CDR3 nucleotide sequence: TGTGCCAGCAGCCCAGGACAGGGTGGTGGCTACACCTTC.